The 2 T cell receptor beta chains below all came from one sample that was sequenced in a study of response to subunit inactivated influenza vaccine. TCRdb reprocessed the RT-PCR reads via MiXCR and lists one record per CDR3 protein. This table holds about 540,000 distinct CDR3 sequences, around a quarter found once. The sample was also reused in another study, on T cells expressing NK-cell markers. According to that study: 5'RACE template switching with UMIs generated TCR beta cDNA.

Material: CD4+ T cells sorted from PBMCs, obtained approximately 13 days after vaccination. The receptors stem from a man in his forties or fifties who received an inactivated influenza vaccine.

This clonotype was counted between two and nine times. J is TRBJ2-3 and V is TRBV20-1, with 9 bases matching TRBD1. Germline V gives CDR1 DFQATT, CDR2 SNEGSKA (reference sequence). There are 13 residues in the CDR3. In DNA form, the CDR3 reads TGCAGGCCCCGGGACAGGGTACAGCAAACGCAGTATTTT. It yields the protein CRPRDRVQQTQYF.

The J gene is TRBJ2-7, the V gene TRBV20-1; 9 bases are a match to TRBD1. This CDR3 has 13 amino acids. Trimming removed 5 bases from V and 4 bases from J; junction bases left unmatched: 6. Germline loops: CDR1 DFQATT, CDR2 SNEGSKA (reference sequence). The CDR3 region is CSALRTGVYEQYF. Written as DNA, the CDR3 is TGCAGTGCTCTCAGGACAGGGGTTTACGAGCAGTACTTC.